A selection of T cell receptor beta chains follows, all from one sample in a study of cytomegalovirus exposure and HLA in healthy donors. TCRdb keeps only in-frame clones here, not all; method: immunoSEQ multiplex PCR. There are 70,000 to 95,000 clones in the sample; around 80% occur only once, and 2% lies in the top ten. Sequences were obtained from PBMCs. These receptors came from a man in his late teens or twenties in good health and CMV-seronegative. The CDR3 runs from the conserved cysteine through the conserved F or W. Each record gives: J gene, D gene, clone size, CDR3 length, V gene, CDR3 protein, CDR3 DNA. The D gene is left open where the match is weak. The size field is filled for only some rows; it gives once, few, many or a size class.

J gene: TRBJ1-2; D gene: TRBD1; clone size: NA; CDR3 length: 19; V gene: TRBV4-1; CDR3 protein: CASSQEGSTAADRRNGYTF; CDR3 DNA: TGCGCCAGCAGCCAAGAGGGATCAACCGCCGCGGACAGGAGAAATGGCTACACCTTC
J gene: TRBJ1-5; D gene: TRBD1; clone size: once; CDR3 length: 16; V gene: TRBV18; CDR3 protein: CASSLRGQRSNQPQHF; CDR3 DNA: TGTGCCAGCTCACTAAGGGGGCAGAGGAGCAATCAGCCCCAGCATTTT
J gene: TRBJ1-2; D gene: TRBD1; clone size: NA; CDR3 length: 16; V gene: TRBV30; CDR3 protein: CAWKGQGFSPLYGYTF; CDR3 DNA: TGTGCCTGGAAGGGACAGGGGTTTTCCCCCCTCTATGGCTACACCTTC
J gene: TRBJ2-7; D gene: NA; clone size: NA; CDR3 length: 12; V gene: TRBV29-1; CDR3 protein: CSVAAEANEQYF; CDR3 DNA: TGCAGCGTTGCCGCGGAGGCCAACGAGCAGTACTTC
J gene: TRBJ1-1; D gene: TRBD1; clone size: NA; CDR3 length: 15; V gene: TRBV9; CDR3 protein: CASSLRTGGITEAFF; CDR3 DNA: TGTGCCAGCAGCCTTCGGACAGGGGGAATCACTGAAGCTTTCTTT
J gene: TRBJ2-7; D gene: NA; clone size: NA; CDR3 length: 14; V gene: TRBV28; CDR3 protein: CASSLLSRGEEQYF; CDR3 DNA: TGTGCCAGCAGTTTATTATCCAGGGGCGAGGAGCAGTACTTC
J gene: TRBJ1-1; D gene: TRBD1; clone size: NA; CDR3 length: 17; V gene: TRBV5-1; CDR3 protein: CASANRGRGLADTEAFF; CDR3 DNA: TGCGCCAGCGCGAATCGGGGCAGGGGGCTAGCGGACACTGAAGCTTTCTTT
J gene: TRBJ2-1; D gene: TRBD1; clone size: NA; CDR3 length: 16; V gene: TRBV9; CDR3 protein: CASSLFGTGATREQFF; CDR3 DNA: TGTGCCAGCAGTCTATTCGGGACAGGGGCAACCCGGGAGCAGTTCTTC
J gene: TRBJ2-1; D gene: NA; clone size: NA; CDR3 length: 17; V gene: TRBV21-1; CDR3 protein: CASSKARGQGAGNEQFF; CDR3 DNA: TGTGCCAGCAGCAAAGCTAGGGGCCAGGGGGCGGGCAATGAGCAGTTCTTC
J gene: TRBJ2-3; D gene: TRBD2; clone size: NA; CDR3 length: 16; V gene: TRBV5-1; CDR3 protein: CASSLEGSGGKDTQYF; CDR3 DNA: TGCGCCAGCAGCTTGGAAGGTAGCGGGGGGAAAGATACGCAGTATTTT
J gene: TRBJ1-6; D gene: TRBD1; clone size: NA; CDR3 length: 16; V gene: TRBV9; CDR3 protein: CASSVEAGTGDSPLHF; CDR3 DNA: TGTGCCAGCAGCGTAGAAGCAGGGACAGGGGATTCACCCCTCCACTTT
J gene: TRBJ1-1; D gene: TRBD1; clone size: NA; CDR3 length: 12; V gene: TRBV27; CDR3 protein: CASMDRGTEAFF; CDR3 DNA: TGTGCCAGCATGGACAGGGGGACTGAAGCTTTCTTT
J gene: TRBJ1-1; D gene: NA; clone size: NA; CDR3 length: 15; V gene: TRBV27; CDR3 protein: CASSLGGATPTEAFF; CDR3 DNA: TGTGCCAGCAGTTTGGGGGGGGCGACCCCCACTGAAGCTTTCTTT
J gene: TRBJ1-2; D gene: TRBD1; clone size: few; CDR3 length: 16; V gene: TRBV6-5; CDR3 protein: CASSYSGTGRAKGYTF; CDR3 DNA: TGTGCCAGCAGTTACTCGGGGACAGGGCGCGCCAAAGGCTACACCTTC
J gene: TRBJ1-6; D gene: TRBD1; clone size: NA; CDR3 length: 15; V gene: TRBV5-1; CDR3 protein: CASSRDRATNSPLHF; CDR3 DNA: TGCGCCAGCAGCAGGGACAGGGCTACCAATTCACCCCTCCACTTT
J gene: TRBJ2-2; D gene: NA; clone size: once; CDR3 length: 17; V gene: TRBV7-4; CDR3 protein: CASRCWRVRVDTGELFF; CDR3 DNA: TGTGCCAGCAGATGTTGGAGGGTCCGGGTGGACACCGGGGAGCTGTTTTTT